These 27 T cell receptor beta chains came from one sample sequenced in a study of cytomegalovirus exposure and HLA in healthy donors. In the PCR, 60 Vbeta and 13 Jbeta primers were used. Method: immunoSEQ multiplex PCR; TCRdb's copy keeps in-frame clones and lacks some. The repertoire includes about 98,000 clones, roughly four fifths of them detected once, and approximately 4% sits in the top ten. Material: PBMCs. The receptors were sampled from a female donor in good health and CMV-seropositive.

The chain recombines TRBV4-2 with TRBJ2-3; TRBD2 matches 7 bases. The CDR3 is 18 residues long. The V gene's germline CDR1 is LGHNA and CDR2 YNFKEQ. V gave up 0 bases and J gave up 2 bases; unmatched junction bases: 11. CDR3 sequence reads: CASSQDSSGRLYTDTQYF. CDR3 in DNA: TGTGCCAGCAGCCAAGATTCTAGCGGTCGACTATACACAGATACGCAGTATTTT.

The V and J genes are TRBV5-1 and TRBJ2-7; 9 bases line up with TRBD2. V was clipped by 5 bases and J by 3 bases; unmatched bases: 21. This CDR3 region has 19 residues. The germline V gene encodes CDR1 SGHRS and CDR2 YFSETQ. The CDR3 nucleotides read TGCGCCAGCAGACCACGAGCCAGCGGGGGGCAACACGGCAGCTACGAGCAGTACTTC. This codes for CASRPRASGGQHGSYEQYF.

V and J are TRBV5-1 and TRBJ2-7; no clear D. The CDR3 loop spans 14 amino acids. CDR1 and CDR2 from the germline V gene are SGHRS and YFSETQ. The ends were cut back, 3 bases at V and 0 bases at J, with 10 bases in the middle. The CDR3 DNA is TGCGCCAGCAGCTCAGGCCCCCCCTCCTACGAGCAGTACTTC. Translated: CASSSGPPSYEQYF.

V gene TRBV19 combines with J gene TRBJ2-3; 9 nucleotides line up with TRBD2. CDR1 and CDR2 (germline): LNHDA, SQIVND (reference sequence). The J segment lost 4 bases and the V segment lost 3 bases, leaving 5 bases of the junction unmatched. The CDR3 has 15 residues. In DNA, the CDR3 is TGTGCCAGTAGTATCCAGCGGGGGGCCTCAGATACGCAGTATTTT. It specifies CASSIQRGASDTQYF.

The rearrangement uses TRBV7-6 and TRBJ2-2; the match to TRBD1 covers 12 bases. J gave up 7 bases and V 3 bases, and 9 bases lay outside the gene matches. Germline V gene sequence: CDR1 SGHVS, CDR2 FNYEAQ. The CDR3 contains 17 residues. CDR3: CASSLPTGTGGNGELFF. As DNA, the CDR3 is TGTGCCAGCAGCTTGCCCACCGGGACAGGGGGCAACGGGGAGCTGTTTTTT.

The chain employs TRBV13 and TRBJ2-2; perhaps TRBD1 as D (6 bases). V was cut by 4 bases and J by 3 bases, with 15 bases left in between. The CDR3 loop spans 16 amino acids. CDR1 is PRHDT, CDR2 FYEKMQ, per germline (reference sequence). The CDR3 DNA reads TGTGCCAGCAGCTCCCTGCTGGACAGTCACACCGGGGAGCTGTTTTTT. This gives the protein CASSSLLDSHTGELFF.

The genes are TRBV10-3 and TRBJ1-1, with 8 bases that match TRBD1. The CDR3 runs to 13 residues. V dropped 9 bases and J dropped 1; count of bases not matched to a gene: 4. The germline V gene has CDR1 ENHRY and CDR2 SYGVKD. The CDR3 spells CAIQGVGNTEAFF. CDR3 DNA: TGTGCCATACAGGGGGTAGGGAACACTGAAGCTTTCTTT.

This chain connects TRBV11-2 to TRBJ2-1; D possibly corresponds to TRBD2 (5 bases). Germline V lookup: CDR1 SGHAT, CDR2 FQNNGV. The CDR3 covers 15 residues. Trimming took 4 bases from V and 4 from J, leaving 14 bases between them. CDR3 sequence reads: CASSSPSSLYNEQFF. CDR3 in DNA: TGTGCCAGCAGCTCACCTAGCAGCCTTTACAATGAGCAGTTCTTC.

Regarding this clone: One end of the junction fails to match germline, which may point to a read error. The chain uses TRBV7-9 and TRBJ1-5; D is uncertain. The CDR3 totals 12 residues. The V gene's germline CDR1 is SEHNR and CDR2 FQNEAQ (reference sequence). The CDR3 region has the DNA TGTTCCAGCAGCTGGGAGACCAAGCCCCAGCATTTT. Protein product: CSSSWETKPQHF.

This rearrangement joins TRBV27 to TRBJ1-2, with D possibly TRBD1 on 6 matching bases. Deletions cut 3 bases from V and 8 bases from J, with 13 bases between. The CDR3 length is 13 residues. The germline V gene has CDR1 MNHEY and CDR2 SMNVEV (reference sequence). The CDR3 loop reads CASSLGGLWGYTF. In nucleotides, the CDR3 is TGTGCCAGCAGTTTGGGGGGGCTATGGGGCTACACCTTC.

This chain connects TRBV7-2 to TRBJ2-5, with D perhaps TRBD2 (7 bases). Trimming cost V 5 bases and J 5 bases, with 18 bases left between them. Per the germline V gene, CDR1 is SGHTA and CDR2 is FQGNSA. The CDR3 extends over 15 amino acids. CDR3 coding DNA: TGTGCCAGCAGCATAGGGGGGGGAAGTGGGGAGACCCAGTACTTC. It translates to CASSIGGGSGETQYF.

The V and J genes are TRBV5-1 and TRBJ2-2; 8 nucleotides match TRBD1. Unmatched junction bases numbered 4, after V lost 3 bases and J lost 0 bases. CDR3 length equals 16 residues. Germline V gene data show CDR1 as SGHRS and CDR2 as YFSETQ. The CDR3 DNA sequence: TGCGCCAGCAGCTCCCAGACAGGGGCGAACACCGGGGAGCTGTTTTTT. Amino acid sequence: CASSSQTGANTGELFF.

The gene calls are TRBV5-1 and TRBJ2-1; TRBD1 agrees at 8 bases. The J segment lost 8 bases and the V segment lost 6 bases, leaving 7 bases of the junction unmatched. The germline V gene has CDR1 SGHRS and CDR2 YFSETQ. CDR3 size: 13 residues. CDR3 sequence: CASIRTGSDEQFF. As DNA, the CDR3 is TGCGCCAGCATCCGGACAGGGTCGGATGAGCAGTTCTTC.

The CDR3 nucleotides read TGTGCCAGCACCTCCGGGTTCACCGCTTTATCTGGGGCCAACGTCCTGACTTTC. It is translated as CASTSGFTALSGANVLTF. The V and J genes are TRBV27 and TRBJ2-6; no firm D call. Trimming took off 7 bases at V and 1 base at J, with 20 bases between the two ends. Germline CDR1 reads MNHEY; CDR2 reads SMNVEV (reference sequence). This CDR3 has 18 residues.

The chain uses TRBV19 and TRBJ2-5, with 14 bases matching TRBD2. This CDR3 region has 15 residues. Trimming cost V 4 bases and J 5 bases; bases outside gene matches: 3. CDR1 is LNHDA and CDR2 is SQIVND in the germline V gene (reference sequence). The CDR3: CASSTGTSGSETQYF. The CDR3 region has the DNA TGTGCCAGTAGTACCGGGACTAGCGGGAGTGAGACCCAGTACTTC.

The J gene is TRBJ1-1, the V gene TRBV27; the D gene is possibly TRBD1 (6 bases). The CDR3 has 14 amino acids. Germline V lookup: CDR1 MNHEY, CDR2 SMNVEV (reference sequence). Trimming stripped 4 bases from V and 5 bases from J, with 14 bases between. The CDR3 loop is CASSWGGRDTEAFF. In nucleotides, the CDR3 is TGTGCCAGCAGTTGGGGGGGGCGGGATACTGAAGCTTTCTTT.

This clone was detected a few times. This chain joins TRBV2 and TRBJ2-1; D is perhaps TRBD2 (5 bases). This CDR3 has 15 amino acids. V gave up 3 bases and J gave up 4 bases, with 13 bases separating them. Germline assignment: CDR1 SNHLY and CDR2 FYNNEI. CDR3 sequence: CASSEEFGLYNEQFF. The CDR3 coding sequence is TGTGCCAGCAGTGAGGAGTTCGGACTTTACAATGAGCAGTTCTTC.

The chain uses TRBV5-6 and TRBJ2-1; D remains unclear. The CDR3 spans 16 residues. Trimming cost V 6 bases and J 0 bases, with 16 bases left between them. Germline lookup yields CDR1 SGHDT and CDR2 YYEEEE. This chain's CDR3 is CASTPLKASSYNEQFF. The DNA of the CDR3 is TGTGCCAGCACCCCTCTTAAGGCTAGCTCCTACAATGAGCAGTTCTTC.

The chain uses TRBV6-5 and TRBJ1-1; 8 positions match TRBD1. The germline gives CDR1 MNHEY, CDR2 SVGAGI. V lost 0 bases, J lost 4 bases, and 7 bases stayed unmatched. CDR3 size: 16 residues. In DNA, the CDR3 is TGTGCCAGCAGTTACTCGTCCGACAGGGGACCCACTGAAGCTTTCTTT. Its translation is CASSYSSDRGPTEAFF.

V is TRBV27 and J is TRBJ2-5; 9 bases are shared with TRBD2. The J call may be mistaken, given a closer DNA end match to TRBJ2-7. Germline CDR1 reads MNHEY; CDR2 reads SMNVEV (reference sequence). The length of the CDR3 is 14 residues. As DNA, the CDR3 is TGTGCCAGCAGTTTGGCGGGAGGGCCCTACGAGCAGTACTTC. Residues: CASSLAGGPYEQYF.

As for this clone: Within the sample, other DNA sequences also encode this same CDR3. The chain recombines TRBV10-1 with TRBJ1-1; D not resolved. V dropped 6 bases and J dropped 4 bases, with 12 bases sitting between them. Germline V gives CDR1 WNHNN, CDR2 SYGVQD (reference sequence). The CDR3 contains 13 residues. CDR3 DNA sequence: TGCGCCAGCAGCGTCACAGTTGGCACTGAAGCTTTCTTT. This translates into CASSVTVGTEAFF.

This chain uses TRBV5-4 with TRBJ1-2; TRBD1 matches 7 bases. Losses at the gene ends were 4 bases for V and 1 base for J; bases not matched to a gene: 10. Germline-derived CDR1 and CDR2 are SGHNT and YYREEE (reference sequence). The CDR3 length is 16 residues. DNA for the CDR3: TGTGCCAGCAGCACTGGCCCGGGACAGTATAACTATGGCTACACCTTC. Translation: CASSTGPGQYNYGYTF. The full variable domain, its missing parts supplied by reference TRBV5-4 and TRBJ1-2, is ETGVTQSPTHLIKTRGQQVTLRCSSQSGHNTVSWYQQALGQGPQFIFQYYREEENGRGNFPPRFSGLQFPNYSSELNVNALELDDSALYLCASSTGPGQYNYGYTFGSGTRLTVV.

The gene calls are TRBV19 and TRBJ2-3; tentative D call: TRBD2 (6 bases). Germline V gene lookup returns CDR1 LNHDA and CDR2 SQIVND (reference sequence). Trimming removed 1 base at V and 0 bases at J, with 11 bases between. The CDR3 totals 16 residues. As DNA, the CDR3 is TGTGCCAGTAGTATAGGGGACTTCCTTAGCACAGATACGCAGTATTTT. Residues: CASSIGDFLSTDTQYF.

This clone came up once. The chain is built from TRBV7-9 and TRBJ1-1, with D possibly matching TRBD1 (5 bases). In germline, CDR1 is SEHNR, CDR2 FQNEAQ (reference sequence). The ends were cut back, 1 base at V and 1 base at J, with 10 bases in the middle. This CDR3 region has 15 residues. The CDR3: CASSLDTGQNTEAFF. DNA of the CDR3: TGTGCCAGCAGCTTAGACACAGGACAGAACACTGAAGCTTTCTTT.

CDR3 in DNA: TGTGCCAGCAGTGCGGACAGGGTCAACACCTTC. Translated: CASSADRVNTF. This chain connects TRBV6-1 to TRBJ1-2, with 8 bases aligning to TRBD1. CDR3 length: 11 residues. The germline V gene has CDR1 MNHNS and CDR2 SASEGT. V lost 4 bases to trimming and J lost 12 bases; unmatched junction nucleotides: 4.

This clone was detected only a few times. The chain employs TRBV5-5 and TRBJ2-7; maybe TRBD2 (5 bases). Trimming pared 4 bases from V and 3 bases from J, leaving 11 bases between. Germline loops: CDR1 SGHKS, CDR2 YYEKEE (reference sequence). The CDR3 totals 13 residues. Here the CDR3 DNA reads TGTGCCAGCAGCACCGGGATTTTCTACGAGCAGTACTTC. It is translated as CASSTGIFYEQYF.

This clone came up once. V usage is TRBV30 and J usage is TRBJ2-7, with 13 bases identical to TRBD2. The ends lost 5 bases at V and 4 bases at J; junction bases unmatched: 8. This CDR3 has 15 residues. Looked up from germline, CDR1 is GTSNPN and CDR2 is SVGIG (reference sequence). CDR3 in amino acids: CAWEQTSGGKYEQYF. The CDR3 bases are TGTGCCTGGGAGCAGACTAGCGGGGGGAAATACGAGCAGTACTTC.